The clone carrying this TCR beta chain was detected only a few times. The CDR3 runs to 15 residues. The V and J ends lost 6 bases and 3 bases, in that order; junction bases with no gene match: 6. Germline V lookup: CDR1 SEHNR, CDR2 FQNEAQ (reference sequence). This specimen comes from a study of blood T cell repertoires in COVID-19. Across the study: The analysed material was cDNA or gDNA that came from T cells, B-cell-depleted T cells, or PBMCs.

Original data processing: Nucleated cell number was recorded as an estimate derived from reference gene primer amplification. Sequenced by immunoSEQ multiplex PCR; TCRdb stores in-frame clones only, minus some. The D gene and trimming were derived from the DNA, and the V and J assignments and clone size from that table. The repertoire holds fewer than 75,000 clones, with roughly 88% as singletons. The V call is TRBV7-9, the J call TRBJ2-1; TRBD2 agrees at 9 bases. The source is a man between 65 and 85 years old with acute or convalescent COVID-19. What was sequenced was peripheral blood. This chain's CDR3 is CASSKFSGGYNEQFF. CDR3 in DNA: TGTGCCAGCAGTAAGTTTAGCGGGGGCTACAATGAGCAGTTCTTC.